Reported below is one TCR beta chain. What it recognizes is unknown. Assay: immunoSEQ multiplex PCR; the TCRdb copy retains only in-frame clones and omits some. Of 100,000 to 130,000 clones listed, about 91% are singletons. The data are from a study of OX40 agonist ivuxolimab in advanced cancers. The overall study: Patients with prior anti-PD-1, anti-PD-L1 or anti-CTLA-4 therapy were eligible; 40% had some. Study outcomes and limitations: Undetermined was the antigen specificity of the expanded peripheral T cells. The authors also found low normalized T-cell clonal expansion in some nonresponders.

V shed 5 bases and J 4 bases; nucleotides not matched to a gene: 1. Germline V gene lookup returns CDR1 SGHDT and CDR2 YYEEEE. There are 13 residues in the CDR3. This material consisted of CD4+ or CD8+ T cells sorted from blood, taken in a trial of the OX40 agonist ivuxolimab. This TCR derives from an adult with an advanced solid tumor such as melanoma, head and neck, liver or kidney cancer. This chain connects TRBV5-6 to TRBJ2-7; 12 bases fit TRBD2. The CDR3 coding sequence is TGTGCCAGCAGGCTAGCGGGAGGGTACGAGCAGTACTTC. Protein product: CASRLAGGYEQYF.